The source of this T cell receptor (beta chain) is a study of OX40 agonist ivuxolimab in advanced cancers. Overall study: Ivuxolimab, an antibody that agonizes OX40 (CD134), was administered to the patients. People who had prior anti-PD-1, anti-PD-L1 or anti-CTLA-4 therapy could take part, and around 43% had some.

Germline CDR1 reads SNHLY; CDR2 reads FYNNEI. The CDR3 consists of 12 residues. The V end lost 11 bases, the J end lost 0 bases, and 10 bases lay between the germline ends. Broader study findings: Still undetermined is the antigen specificity of the expanded peripheral T cells. Relative to CD4+, CD8+ T cells held more expanded clones on average.

Measured with immunoSEQ multiplex PCR; TCRdb has only the in-frame clones, and not every one. The table records some 44,000 clones, more than 75% of them present only once. In regard to this clone: No antigen is known for it.

Sequencing was performed on CD4+ or CD8+ T cells sorted from blood, taken in a trial of the OX40 agonist ivuxolimab. This clonotype was sampled from an adult with an advanced solid tumor such as melanoma, head and neck, liver or kidney cancer. The rearrangement uses TRBV2 and TRBJ1-2; unclear D gene. CDR3 region: CASHRANYGYTF. The CDR3 nucleotides read TGTGCCTCCCACCGGGCTAACTATGGCTACACCTTC.